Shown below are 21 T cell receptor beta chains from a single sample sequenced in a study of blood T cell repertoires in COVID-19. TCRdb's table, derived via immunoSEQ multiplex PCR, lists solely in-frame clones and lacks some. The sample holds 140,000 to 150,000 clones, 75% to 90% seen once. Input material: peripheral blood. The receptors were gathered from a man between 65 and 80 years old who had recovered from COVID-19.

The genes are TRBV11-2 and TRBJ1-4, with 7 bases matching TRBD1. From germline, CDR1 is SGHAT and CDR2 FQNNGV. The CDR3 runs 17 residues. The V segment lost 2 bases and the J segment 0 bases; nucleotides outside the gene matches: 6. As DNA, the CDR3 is TGTGCCAGCAGCTTACGGCCGGGACAGCCAACTAATGAAAAACTGTTTTTT. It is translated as CASSLRPGQPTNEKLFF.

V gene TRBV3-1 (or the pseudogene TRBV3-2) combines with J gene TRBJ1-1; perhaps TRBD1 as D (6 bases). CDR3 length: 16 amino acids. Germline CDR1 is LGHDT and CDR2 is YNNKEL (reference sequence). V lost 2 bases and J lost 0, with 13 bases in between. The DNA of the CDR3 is TGTGCCAGCAGCCAAACAGGGCGTCCCATGAACACTGAAGCTTTCTTT. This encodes CASSQTGRPMNTEAFF.

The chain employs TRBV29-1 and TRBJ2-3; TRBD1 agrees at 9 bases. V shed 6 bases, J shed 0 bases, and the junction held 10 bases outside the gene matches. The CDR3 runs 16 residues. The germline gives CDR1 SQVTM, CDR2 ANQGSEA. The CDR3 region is CSVTTPGQGSTDTQYF. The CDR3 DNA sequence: TGCAGCGTAACCACCCCGGGACAGGGAAGCACAGATACGCAGTATTTT.

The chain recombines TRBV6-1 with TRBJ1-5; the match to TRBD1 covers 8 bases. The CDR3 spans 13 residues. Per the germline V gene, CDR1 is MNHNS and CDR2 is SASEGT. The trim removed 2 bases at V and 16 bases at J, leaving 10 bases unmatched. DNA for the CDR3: TGTGCCAGCAGTGAATTTTCCCCGGACAGGGAACATTTT. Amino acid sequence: CASSEFSPDREHF.

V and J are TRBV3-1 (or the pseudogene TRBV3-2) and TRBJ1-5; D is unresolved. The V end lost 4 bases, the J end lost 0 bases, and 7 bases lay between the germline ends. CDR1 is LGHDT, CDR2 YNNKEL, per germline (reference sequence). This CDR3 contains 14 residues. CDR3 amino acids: CASSPFYSNQPQHF. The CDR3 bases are TGTGCCAGCAGCCCTTTCTATAGCAATCAGCCCCAGCATTTT.

The CDR3 reads CASKWTSGPGEQYF. The CDR3 DNA reads as TGCGCCAGCAAGTGGACTAGCGGACCGGGGGAGCAGTACTTC. The chain is built from TRBV5-1 and TRBJ2-7; 10 nucleotides align to TRBD2. The germline V gene has CDR1 SGHRS and CDR2 YFSETQ. The trim removed 6 bases at V and 7 bases at J, leaving 10 bases unmatched. The CDR3 covers 14 residues.

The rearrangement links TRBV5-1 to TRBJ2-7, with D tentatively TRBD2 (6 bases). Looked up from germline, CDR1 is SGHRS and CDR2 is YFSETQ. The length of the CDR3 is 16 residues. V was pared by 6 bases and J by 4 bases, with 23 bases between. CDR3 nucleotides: TGCGCCAGCAAAGAGGCACCGGGACTGAGGAATTACGAGCAGTACTTC. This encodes CASKEAPGLRNYEQYF. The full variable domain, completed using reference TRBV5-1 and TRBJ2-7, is KAGVTQTPRYLIKTRGQQVTLSCSPISGHRSVSWYQQTPGQGLQFLFEYFSETQRNKGNFPGRFSGRQFSNSRSEMNVSTLELGDSALYLCASKEAPGLRNYEQYFGPGTRLTVT.

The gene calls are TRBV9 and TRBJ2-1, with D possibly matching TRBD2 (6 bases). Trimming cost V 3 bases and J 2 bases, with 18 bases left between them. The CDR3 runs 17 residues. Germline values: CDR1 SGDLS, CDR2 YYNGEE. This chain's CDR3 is CASSARLSGPTYNEQFF. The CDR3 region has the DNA TGTGCCAGCAGCGCCCGACTTAGCGGACCAACCTACAATGAGCAGTTCTTC.

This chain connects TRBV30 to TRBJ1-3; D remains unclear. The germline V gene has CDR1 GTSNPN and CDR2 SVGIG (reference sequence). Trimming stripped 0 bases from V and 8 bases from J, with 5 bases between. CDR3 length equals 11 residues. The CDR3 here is CAWSVRDTIYF. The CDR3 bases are TGTGCCTGGAGTGTGCGGGACACCATATATTTT.

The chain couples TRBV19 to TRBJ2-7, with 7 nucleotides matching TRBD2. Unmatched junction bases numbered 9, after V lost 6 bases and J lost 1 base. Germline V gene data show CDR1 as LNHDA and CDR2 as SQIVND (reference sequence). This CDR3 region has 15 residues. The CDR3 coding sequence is TGTGCCAGTAGCCCCGGGAGGACCAGATCCTACGAGCAGTACTTC. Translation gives CASSPGRTRSYEQYF. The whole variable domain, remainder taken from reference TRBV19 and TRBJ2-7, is DGGITQSPKYLFRKEGQNVTLSCEQNLNHDAMYWYRQDPGQGLRLIYYSQIVNDFQKGDIAEGYSVSREKKESFPLTVTSAQKNPTAFYLCASSPGRTRSYEQYFGPGTRLTVT.

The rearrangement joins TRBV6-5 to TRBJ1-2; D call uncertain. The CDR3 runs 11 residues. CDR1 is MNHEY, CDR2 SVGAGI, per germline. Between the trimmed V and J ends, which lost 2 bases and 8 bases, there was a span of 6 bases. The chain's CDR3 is CASSYGRGYTF. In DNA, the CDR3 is TGTGCCAGCAGTTACGGGCGAGGCTACACCTTC.

The CDR3 DNA reads as TGTGCCAGCAGCTTAGGGCTGGTCTCCTACGAGCAGTACTTC. It specifies CASSLGLVSYEQYF. V and J are TRBV7-9 and TRBJ2-7; D gene uncertain. Per germline, CDR1 SEHNR and CDR2 FQNEAQ (reference sequence). V lost 1 base and J 0 bases, leaving 7 bases between the germline ends. CDR3 size: 14 residues.

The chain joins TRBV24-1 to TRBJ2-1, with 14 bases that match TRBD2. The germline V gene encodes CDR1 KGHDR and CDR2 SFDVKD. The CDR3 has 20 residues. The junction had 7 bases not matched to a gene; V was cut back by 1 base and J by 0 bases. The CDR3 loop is CATSDFLGLAGGSSYNEQFF. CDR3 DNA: TGTGCCACCAGTGATTTCCTAGGACTAGCGGGGGGTTCCTCCTACAATGAGCAGTTCTTC.

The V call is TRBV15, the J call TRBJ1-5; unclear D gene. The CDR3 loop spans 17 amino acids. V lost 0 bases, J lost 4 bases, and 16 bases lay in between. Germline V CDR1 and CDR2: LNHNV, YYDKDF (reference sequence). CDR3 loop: CATSRDSTRYGNQPQHF. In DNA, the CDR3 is TGTGCCACCAGCAGAGATTCAACCCGATACGGGAATCAGCCCCAGCATTTT.

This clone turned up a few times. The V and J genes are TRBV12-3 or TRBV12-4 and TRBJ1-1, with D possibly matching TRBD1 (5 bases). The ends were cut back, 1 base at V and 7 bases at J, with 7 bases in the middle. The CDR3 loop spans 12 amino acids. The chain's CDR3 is CASSLVQGEAFF. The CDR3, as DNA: TGTGCCAGCAGTTTAGTTCAGGGTGAAGCTTTCTTT.

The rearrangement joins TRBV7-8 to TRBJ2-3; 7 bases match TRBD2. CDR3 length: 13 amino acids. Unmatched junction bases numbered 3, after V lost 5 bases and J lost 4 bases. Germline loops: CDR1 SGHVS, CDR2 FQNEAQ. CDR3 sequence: CASSGGSPDTQYF. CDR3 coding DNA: TGTGCCAGCAGCGGCGGGAGCCCAGATACGCAGTATTTT.

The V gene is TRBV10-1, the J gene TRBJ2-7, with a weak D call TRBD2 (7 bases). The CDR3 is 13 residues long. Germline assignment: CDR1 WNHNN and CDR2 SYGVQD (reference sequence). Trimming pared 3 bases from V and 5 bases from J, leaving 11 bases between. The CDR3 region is CASSDPGGDEQYF. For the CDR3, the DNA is TGCGCCAGCAGTGACCCGGGGGGCGACGAGCAGTACTTC.

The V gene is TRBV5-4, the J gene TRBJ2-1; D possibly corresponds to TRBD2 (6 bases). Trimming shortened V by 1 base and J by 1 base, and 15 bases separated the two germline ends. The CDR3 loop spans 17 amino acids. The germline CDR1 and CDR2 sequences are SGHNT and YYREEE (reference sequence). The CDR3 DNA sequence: TGTGCCAGCAGCTTGTGGGGCGGGAAAGTTTCCTACAATGAGCAGTTCTTC. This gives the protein CASSLWGGKVSYNEQFF.

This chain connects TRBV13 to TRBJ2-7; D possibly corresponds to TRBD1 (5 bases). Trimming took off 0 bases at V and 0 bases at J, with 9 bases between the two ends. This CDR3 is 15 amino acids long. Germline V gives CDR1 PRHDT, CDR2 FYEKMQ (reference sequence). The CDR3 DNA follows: TGTGCCAGCAGCTTAGGCTGGACAAGCTCCTACGAGCAGTACTTC. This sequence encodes CASSLGWTSSYEQYF. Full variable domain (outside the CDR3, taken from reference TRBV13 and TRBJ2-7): AAGVIQSPRHLIKEKRETATLKCYPIPRHDTVYWYQQGPGQDPQFLISFYEKMQSDKGSIPDRFSAQQFSDYHSELNMSSLELGDSALYFCASSLGWTSSYEQYFGPGTRLTVT.

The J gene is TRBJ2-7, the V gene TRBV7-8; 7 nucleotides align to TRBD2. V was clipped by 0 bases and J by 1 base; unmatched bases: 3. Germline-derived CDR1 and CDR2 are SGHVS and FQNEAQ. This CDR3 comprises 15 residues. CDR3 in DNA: TGTGCCAGCAGCTTAGCGACGGGACTATCCTACGAGCAGTACTTC. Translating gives CASSLATGLSYEQYF.

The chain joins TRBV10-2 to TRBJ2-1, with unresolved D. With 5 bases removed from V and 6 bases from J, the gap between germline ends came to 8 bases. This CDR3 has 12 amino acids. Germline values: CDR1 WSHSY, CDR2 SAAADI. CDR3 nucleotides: TGCGCCAGCAGTCCCACTATCAATGAGCAGTTCTTC. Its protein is CASSPTINEQFF.